This T cell receptor (beta chain) appears in the sequencing data of a study of blood T cell repertoires in COVID-19. For the study at large: Collection of acute and convalescent COVID-19 samples took place in the United States, Italy and Spain. From T cells, B-cell-depleted T cells, or PBMCs came the material, which was cDNA or gDNA.

In the authors' workflow: Using reference gene primer amplification, nucleated cell counts were estimated. Generated by immunoSEQ multiplex PCR, the TCRdb table keeps only in-frame clones and is missing some. That table gives V, J and clone size, and the DNA gave D and trimming. This table has just over 30,000 clones, about 89% appearing once. This CDR3 has 15 residues. The germline gives CDR1 SGHTA, CDR2 FQGTGA. V was pared by 3 bases and J by 6 bases, with 2 bases of the junction left unmatched. This receptor was identified in a woman aged 40 to 50 with active or convalescent COVID-19. The sequenced material came from peripheral blood. V and J are TRBV7-3 and TRBJ2-1, with 13 bases that match TRBD2. In nucleotides, the CDR3 is TGTGCCAGCAGCTTTCGGACTAGCGGGAGCAATGAGCAGTTCTTC. Its translation: CASSFRTSGSNEQFF.